A selection of T cell receptor beta chains follows, all from one sample in a study of blood T cell repertoires in COVID-19. Only in-frame clones appear in the TCRdb table, and some are missing; sequencing was by immunoSEQ multiplex PCR. The top ten hold about 4% of the sample, which has about 63,000 clones, about 82% seen once. Sequences were obtained from PBMCs or T cells enriched from blood (not recorded which). The receptor set was obtained from a woman in her thirties or forties with acute COVID-19. CDR3s include the opening cysteine and the closing phenylalanine or tryptophan. D genes are given only for firm matches. Rows may omit the clone size; those that give it use once, few, many or a size class.

length: 16; size: few; V: TRBV7-9; J: TRBJ2-1; D: TRBD2; CDR3: CASSSPLSGRRNEQFF; DNA: TGTGCCAGCAGCTCTCCCCTAAGCGGGAGGAGGAATGAGCAGTTCTTC
length: 15; size: NA; V: TRBV11-3; J: TRBJ2-4; D: NA; CDR3: CASSLDSSRENIQYF; DNA: TGTGCCAGCAGCTTAGACTCATCACGGGAAAACATTCAGTACTTC
length: 13; size: once; V: TRBV12-2; J: TRBJ2-5; D: NA; CDR3: CASPQAVRETQYF; DNA: TGTGCAAGTCCCCAGGCCGTCCGGGAGACCCAGTACTTC
length: 14; size: NA; V: TRBV6-1; J: TRBJ2-7; D: NA; CDR3: CASSEERMAYEQYF; DNA: TGTGCCAGCAGTGAAGAGCGGATGGCCTACGAGCAGTACTTC
length: 17; size: NA; V: TRBV29-1; J: TRBJ1-1; D: TRBD1; CDR3: CSVSSYERQGGNTEAFF; DNA: TGCAGCGTTTCTTCGTACGAGCGACAGGGGGGGAACACTGAAGCTTTCTTT
length: 13; size: NA; V: TRBV6-1; J: TRBJ1-4; D: NA; CDR3: CASSDGDSQKLFF; DNA: TGTGCCAGCAGTGACGGAGACTCCCAGAAACTGTTTTTT
length: 15; size: NA; V: TRBV10-3; J: TRBJ1-2; D: NA; CDR3: CAIREGGGRAYGYTF; DNA: TGTGCCATCAGAGAGGGCGGGGGCAGGGCCTATGGCTACACCTTC
length: 16; size: NA; V: TRBV15; J: TRBJ2-1; D: TRBD1; CDR3: CATSRGRTGVRDEQFF; DNA: TGTGCCACCAGCAGAGGACGGACAGGGGTTCGCGATGAGCAGTTCTTC
length: 12; size: NA; V: TRBV5-4; J: TRBJ2-1; D: NA; CDR3: CASSPTGYEQFF; DNA: TGTGCCAGCAGCCCAACAGGTTATGAGCAGTTCTTC
length: 13; size: NA; V: TRBV6-5; J: TRBJ2-2; D: NA; CDR3: CASSLKRGGELFF; DNA: TGTGCCAGCAGCCTTAAACGGGGCGGGGAGCTGTTTTTT
length: 15; size: NA; V: TRBV24-1; J: TRBJ2-2; D: NA; CDR3: CATSDSPTGTGELFF; DNA: TGTGCCACCAGTGATTCTCCTACGGGGACCGGGGAGCTGTTTTTT
length: 14; size: NA; V: TRBV10-3; J: TRBJ1-4; D: NA; CDR3: CAISDGGGGEKLFF; DNA: TGTGCCATCAGTGATGGCGGGGGAGGGGAAAAACTGTTTTTT
length: 15; size: NA; V: TRBV2; J: TRBJ2-7; D: TRBD2; CDR3: CASSDFGSGRDEQYF; DNA: TGTGCCAGCAGTGATTTCGGTAGCGGGAGAGACGAGCAGTACTTC
length: 15; size: NA; V: TRBV7-3; J: TRBJ2-2; D: NA; CDR3: CASSQAGGITGELFF; DNA: TGTGCCAGCAGCCAAGCAGGGGGGATTACCGGGGAGCTGTTTTTT
length: 16; size: NA; V: TRBV27; J: TRBJ2-2; D: TRBD2; CDR3: CASSSLAGVNTGELFF; DNA: TGTGCCAGCAGTTCTCTAGCGGGGGTTAACACCGGGGAGCTGTTTTTT
length: 15; size: NA; V: TRBV2; J: TRBJ1-4; D: NA; CDR3: CASRWDVGGNEKLFF; DNA: TGTGCCAGCAGGTGGGACGTCGGGGGGAATGAAAAACTGTTTTTT
length: 14; size: NA; V: TRBV7-2; J: TRBJ2-4; D: TRBD1; CDR3: CASSLTGDVNIQYF; DNA: TGTGCCAGCAGCCTGACAGGGGACGTGAACATTCAGTACTTC
length: 14; size: NA; V: TRBV19; J: TRBJ1-1; D: TRBD1; CDR3: CASSYRGRDTEAFF; DNA: TGTGCCAGTAGTTACAGGGGGCGGGACACTGAAGCTTTCTTT
length: 13; size: NA; V: TRBV12-3/TRBV12-4; J: TRBJ2-1; D: TRBD2; CDR3: CASRSGLGNEQFF; DNA: TGTGCCAGCAGATCGGGACTAGGCAATGAGCAGTTCTTC
length: 13; size: few; V: TRBV18; J: TRBJ1-1; D: NA; CDR3: CASSPSGDTEAFF; DNA: TGTGCCAGCTCACCATCGGGGGACACTGAAGCTTTCTTT
length: 15; size: NA; V: TRBV7-3; J: TRBJ1-2; D: TRBD1; CDR3: CASSLTGQGGYGYTF; DNA: TGTGCCAGCAGCTTAACTGGACAGGGTGGCTATGGCTACACCTTC
length: 15; size: NA; V: TRBV6-5; J: TRBJ2-2; D: TRBD2; CDR3: CASSVGLGNTGELFF; DNA: TGTGCCAGCAGCGTAGGACTAGGCAACACCGGGGAGCTGTTTTTT
length: 14; size: NA; V: TRBV27; J: TRBJ2-1; D: NA; CDR3: CASRPRRVYNEQFF; DNA: TGTGCCAGCAGGCCCAGGCGGGTTTACAATGAGCAGTTCTTC
length: 15; size: NA; V: TRBV6-1; J: TRBJ1-2; D: NA; CDR3: CASSEASGGNYGYTF; DNA: TGTGCCAGCAGTGAAGCGTCCGGCGGGAACTATGGCTACACCTTC
length: 16; size: NA; V: TRBV5-1; J: TRBJ2-5; D: TRBD2; CDR3: CASSPQTSGGKETQYF; DNA: TGCGCCAGCAGCCCCCAGACTAGCGGGGGTAAGGAGACCCAGTACTTC
length: 15; size: once; V: TRBV11-2; J: TRBJ1-3; D: NA; CDR3: CASSLVQGLGNTIYF; DNA: TGTGCCAGCAGCTTAGTGCAGGGGCTGGGAAACACCATATATTTT
length: 10; size: NA; V: TRBV20-1; J: TRBJ1-2; D: TRBD1; CDR3: CSAKGGRYTF; DNA: TGCAGTGCTAAAGGGGGCCGCTACACCTTC